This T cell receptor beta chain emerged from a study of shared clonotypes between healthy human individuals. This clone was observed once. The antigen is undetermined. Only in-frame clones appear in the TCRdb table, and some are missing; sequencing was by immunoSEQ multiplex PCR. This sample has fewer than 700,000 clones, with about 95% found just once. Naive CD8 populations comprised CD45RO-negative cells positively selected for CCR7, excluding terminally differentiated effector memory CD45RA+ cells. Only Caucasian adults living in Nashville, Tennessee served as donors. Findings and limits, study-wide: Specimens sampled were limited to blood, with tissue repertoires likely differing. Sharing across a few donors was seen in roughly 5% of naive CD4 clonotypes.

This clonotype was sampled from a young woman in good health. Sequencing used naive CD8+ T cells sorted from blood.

This chain's CDR3 is CASSLGVSNQPQHF. Written as DNA, the CDR3 is TGTGCCAGCAGCTTAGGGGTGAGCAATCAGCCCCAGCATTTT. The chain has TRBV11-2 and TRBJ1-5, with unresolved D. The CDR3 is made up of 14 amino acids. Germline V lookup: CDR1 SGHAT, CDR2 FQNNGV. The V gene lost 1 base and the J gene lost 1 base, with 5 bases spanning the gap.